These 30 T cell receptor beta chains were all obtained from the same sample, sequenced in a study of CD8+CD57+ T cells in acquired aplastic anemia. Genomic DNA acted as the template from which TCR beta VDJ combination and CDR3 sequence profiling were carried out. TCRdb recomputed calls from the reads with MiXCR, one row per CDR3 protein. This table holds roughly 150,000 distinct CDR3 sequences, approximately 40% found once. The specimen was sorted CD4+, CD8+, or CD8+CD57+ T cells (not recorded which) from PBMCs. Receptor source: a human donor in good health.

Here the CDR3 reads CASSWGAQSSPLHF. CDR3 bases: TGTGCCAGCAGTTGGGGGGCGCAAAGTTCACCCCTCCACTTT. The chain joins TRBV25-1 to TRBJ1-6; D might be TRBD1 (6 bases). The CDR3 sequence is 14 residues long. The germline V gene has CDR1 MGHDK and CDR2 SYGVNS. V dropped 5 bases and J dropped 9 bases, with 14 bases sitting between them.

A few counts support this clonotype. This chain uses TRBV28 with TRBJ2-3, with 7 positions matching TRBD1. The CDR3 is 16 residues long. The V gene end was trimmed by 3 bases and the J gene end by 2 bases; junction bases not matched to a gene: 8. CDR1 and CDR2 from the germline V gene are MDHEN and SYDVKM. The CDR3 here is CASSLRDSEITDTQYF. CDR3 sequence (DNA): TGTGCCAGCAGTTTGAGGGACAGTGAAATCACAGATACGCAGTATTTT.

Turning to this clonotype: A much larger clone differs from this one at a single base, so this may be a read error. V usage is TRBV12-3 or TRBV12-4 and J usage is TRBJ2-7, with 8 nucleotides matching TRBD1. This CDR3 is built from 11 residues. The CDR3 DNA is TGTGCCAGCAGTCGGACAGGGACTCAAACCTTC. Its protein is CASSRTGTQTF.

The chain has TRBV20-1 and TRBJ2-7; perhaps D is TRBD1 or TRBD2 (5 bases each). This CDR3 is 13 amino acids long. Between the trimmed V and J ends, which lost 3 bases and 2 bases, there was a span of 11 bases. The germline CDR1 and CDR2 sequences are DFQATT and SNEGSKA (reference sequence). The CDR3 DNA is TGCAGTGCTAGGCGGCAGGGAGCCTACGAGCAGTACTTC. Encoded protein: CSARRQGAYEQYF.

This clonotype came up many times. The CDR3 reads CASTNRQNTEAFF. CDR3 bases: TGTGCCAGCACCAACCGACAGAACACTGAAGCTTTCTTT. The chain couples TRBV6-1 to TRBJ1-1, with unresolved D. The germline V gene has CDR1 MNHNS and CDR2 SASEGT. CDR3 length: 13 amino acids. V lost 7 bases to trimming and J lost 1 base, with 10 bases between them.

This clonotype has more than one count but fewer than ten. The genes are TRBV5-6 and TRBJ2-1; maybe TRBD1 (6 bases). Germline assignment: CDR1 SGHDT and CDR2 YYEEEE. The CDR3 loop spans 17 amino acids. The ends were cut back, 3 bases at V and 7 bases at J, with 23 bases in the middle. The CDR3 DNA sequence: TGTGCCAGCAGCTCTCCTATGACAGGCTATAAGCGGAATGAGCAGTTCTTC. This translates into CASSSPMTGYKRNEQFF. The full variable domain, completed using reference TRBV5-6 and TRBJ2-1, is DAGVTQSPTHLIKTRGQQVTLRCSPKSGHDTVSWYQQALGQGPQFIFQYYEEEERQRGNFPDRFSGHQFPNYSSELNVNALLLGDSALYLCASSSPMTGYKRNEQFFGPGTRLTVL.

The chain is built from TRBV10-3 and TRBJ2-7; TRBD1 matches at 9 bases. The CDR3 loop spans 15 amino acids. The V gene's germline CDR1 is ENHRY and CDR2 SYGVKD. Losses at the gene ends were 0 bases for V and 2 bases for J; bases not matched to a gene: 2. This CDR3 is CAISESGTGTYEQYF. CDR3 bases: TGTGCCATCAGTGAGTCCGGGACAGGGACCTACGAGCAGTACTTC.

This clonotype has a count of ten or more. The chain carries TRBV11-1 and TRBJ1-1; no definite D call. The V gene lost 5 bases and the J gene lost 0 bases, with 10 bases spanning the gap. Germline V gene sequence: CDR1 SGHAT, CDR2 FQDESV (reference sequence). CDR3 length: 14 amino acids. The CDR3 loop reads CASSLGNMNTEAFF. DNA of the CDR3: TGTGCCAGCAGCCTAGGAAATATGAACACTGAAGCTTTCTTT.

On this clonotype: A single base separates this from a much larger clone, so it may be a read error. No conserved phenylalanine or tryptophan ends this CDR3, so it is likely a read error. The chain joins TRBV4-2 to TRBJ2-1; 9 bases are shared with TRBD1. The CDR3 runs to 14 residues. The V and J ends lost 6 bases and 3 bases, in that order; junction bases with no gene match: 3. The V gene's germline CDR1 is LGHNA and CDR2 YNFKEQ. CDR3 nucleotides: TGTGCCAGCAGTCCGGGACAGGGCTACAATGAGCAGTTCCTC. Translated: CASSPGQGYNEQFL.

V is TRBV4-1 and J is TRBJ1-5; D gene unclear. Germline loops: CDR1 MGHRA, CDR2 YSYEKL. This CDR3 has 13 amino acids. V was clipped by 3 bases and J by 3 bases, with 6 bases between them. The CDR3 sequence: CASSHDLNQPQHF. DNA for the CDR3: TGCGCCAGCAGCCATGACCTCAATCAGCCCCAGCATTTT.

This clonotype appeared many times. The V call is TRBV5-8, the J call TRBJ1-2, with TRBD1 identical over 9 bases. This CDR3 has 15 residues. Losses at the gene ends were 4 bases for V and 4 bases for J; bases not matched to a gene: 8. CDR1 is SGHTS, CDR2 YDEGEE, per germline. In nucleotides, the CDR3 is TGTGCCAGCAGCCGGGGACAGGGAAAGCTCTATGGCTACACCTTC. It translates to CASSRGQGKLYGYTF.

V usage is TRBV28 and J usage is TRBJ1-6; D gene uncertain. V was trimmed by 4 bases and J by 7 bases, leaving 11 bases between them. CDR3 length equals 14 residues. Germline lookup yields CDR1 MDHEN and CDR2 SYDVKM. The CDR3 DNA reads as TGTGCCAGCAGTTCCGCCGGGTCAAATTCACCCCTCCACTTT. Encoded protein: CASSSAGSNSPLHF.

The genes are TRBV5-5 and TRBJ1-2; a possible D gene is TRBD1 (6 bases). The CDR3 sequence is 11 residues long. The V end lost 6 bases, the J end lost 7 bases, and 10 bases lay between the germline ends. Germline CDR1 and CDR2: SGHKS and YYEKEE (reference sequence). The CDR3 DNA sequence: TGTGCCAGCAAACAGGGAGGTGGCTACACCTTC. Its translation is CASKQGGGYTF.

The V and J genes are TRBV29-1 and TRBJ1-2; D remains ambiguous. Germline V gives CDR1 SQVTM, CDR2 ANQGSEA. This CDR3 region has 13 residues. Trimming stripped 0 bases from V and 4 bases from J, with 9 bases between. In nucleotides, the CDR3 is TGCAGCGTTGAAGATTGGAGTCCCTATGGCTACACCTTC. This codes for CSVEDWSPYGYTF.

The gene calls are TRBV20-1 and TRBJ2-3, with 10 bases aligning to TRBD2. The CDR3 loop spans 15 amino acids. Germline V lookup: CDR1 DFQATT, CDR2 SNEGSKA (reference sequence). The junction had 9 bases not matched to a gene; V was cut back by 7 bases and J by 2 bases. CDR3 DNA sequence: TGCAGTGACAGCGGGGGGGAAGTTTCCACAGATACGCAGTATTTT. Protein product: CSDSGGEVSTDTQYF.

This clonotype was seen at least ten times. The V gene is TRBV7-9, the J gene TRBJ2-4; D is possibly TRBD1 (5 bases). V lost 4 bases, J lost 5 bases, and 9 bases lay in between. Germline V gene lookup returns CDR1 SEHNR and CDR2 FQNEAQ (reference sequence). This CDR3 is 13 amino acids long. CDR3 sequence: CASSYGAENIQYF. The CDR3 coding sequence is TGTGCCAGCAGCTATGGGGCAGAAAACATTCAGTACTTC.

This chain connects TRBV6-5 to TRBJ2-7; D unresolved. Germline assignment: CDR1 MNHEY and CDR2 SVGAGI. CDR3 length: 13 residues. V lost 8 bases and J lost 7, with 18 bases in between. CDR3 sequence reads: CASALSLPGEQYF. In DNA form, the CDR3 reads TGTGCCAGCGCCTTGTCCCTACCTGGGGAGCAGTACTTC.

This clonotype showed up many times. The CDR3 DNA is TGTGCCAGCAGATATTGGGACAGGGGAAATCAGCCCCAGCATTTT. As protein: CASRYWDRGNQPQHF. The chain uses TRBV5-8 and TRBJ1-5; 10 bases match TRBD1. The CDR3 spans 15 residues. Per the germline V gene, CDR1 is SGHTS and CDR2 is YDEGEE. The junction had 6 bases not matched to a gene; V was cut back by 5 bases and J by 4 bases. Drawing the rest from reference TRBV5-8 and TRBJ1-5, the complete variable domain is EAGVTQSPTHLIKTRGQQATLRCSPISGHTSVYWYQQALGLGLQFLLWYDEGEERNRGNFPPRFSGRQFPNYSSELNVNALELEDSALYLCASRYWDRGNQPQHFGDGTRLSIL.

This chain connects TRBV2 to TRBJ2-3, with D possibly being TRBD2 (6 bases). V dropped 2 bases and J dropped 8 bases, with 17 bases sitting between them. The CDR3 sequence is 15 residues long. Germline V gene data show CDR1 as SNHLY and CDR2 as FYNNEI. The CDR3 spells CASSERPAVGGTQYF. As DNA, the CDR3 is TGTGCCAGCAGTGAAAGGCCCGCGGTCGGGGGTACGCAGTATTTT. Based on the CDR3 plus reference TRBV2 and TRBJ2-3, the full variable domain is EPEVTQTPSHQVTQMGQEVILRCVPISNHLYFYWYRQILGQKVEFLVSFYNNEISEKSEIFDDQFSVERPDGSNFTLKIRSTKLEDSAMYFCASSERPAVGGTQYFGPGTRLTVL.

This chain connects TRBV18 to TRBJ1-4; D is undetermined. Deletions cut 3 bases from V and 4 bases from J, with 9 bases between. This CDR3 has 14 amino acids. Germline loops: CDR1 KGHSH, CDR2 LQKENI. CDR3 sequence reads: CASSPIRRNEKLFF. CDR3 in DNA: TGTGCCAGCTCACCCATCAGGCGTAATGAAAAACTGTTTTTT.

A remark on this clonotype: At one boundary the junction diverges from the germline segment, which might be a read error. The V gene is TRBV2, the J gene TRBJ1-5; D uncertain. Germline-derived CDR1 and CDR2 are SNHLY and FYNNEI. The CDR3 sequence is 12 residues long. CDR3 DNA sequence: TGTGCCAGTAGTGAAGGAAATCAGCCCCAGCATTTT. Its translation is CASSEGNQPQHF.

The chain recombines TRBV7-8 with TRBJ2-7; D gene unclear. CDR3 length: 14 amino acids. The V gene lost 7 bases and the J gene lost 3 bases, with 16 bases spanning the gap. Germline CDR1 reads SGHVS; CDR2 reads FQNEAQ. The CDR3 region has the DNA TGTGCCAGCACGCCTTTGTCCAGAATCTACGAGCAGTACTTC. Translating gives CASTPLSRIYEQYF.

This clonotype was counted ten times or more. The rearrangement links TRBV11-2 to TRBJ2-2, with D perhaps being TRBD1 or TRBD2 (7 bases each). The CDR3 totals 18 residues. Germline V CDR1 and CDR2: SGHAT, FQNNGV. Trimming cost V 3 bases and J 4 bases, with 21 bases left between them. The CDR3 is CASSFPRGGGWGTGELFF. CDR3 nucleotide sequence: TGTGCCAGCAGCTTCCCCCGGGGAGGGGGCTGGGGCACCGGGGAGCTGTTTTTT.

Points on this clonotype: One end of the junction fails to match germline, which may point to a read error. This sequence joins TRBV5-4 and TRBJ2-3; D might be TRBD1 (8 bases). The CDR3 spans 15 residues. From germline, CDR1 is SGHNT and CDR2 YYREEE (reference sequence). As DNA, the CDR3 is TGTGCCAGCAGCTTGGACAGGGGGGGCACAGATACGCAGTATTTC. This sequence encodes CASSLDRGGTDTQYF.

This clonotype was seen more than once but under ten times. A much bigger clone sits one base away, suggesting this may be a read error. The chain couples TRBV29-1 to TRBJ2-1, with D maybe TRBD1 (5 bases). This CDR3 region has 14 residues. CDR1 is SQVTM, CDR2 ANQGSEA, per germline. The CDR3 here is CSVTRQGSYNGQFF. The DNA of the CDR3 is TGCAGCGTTACTCGGCAGGGATCCTACAATGGGCAGTTCTTC.

This clonotype was detected only a few times. The gene calls are TRBV30 and TRBJ1-4; D not resolved. This CDR3 comprises 14 residues. The V and J ends lost 0 bases and 4 bases respectively, with 9 bases between them. Germline CDR1 GTSNPN, CDR2 SVGIG (reference sequence). This CDR3 reads CAWSVDGFNEKLFF. The CDR3 DNA reads TGTGCCTGGAGTGTAGACGGATTTAATGAAAAACTGTTTTTT. Looking up the rest from reference TRBV30 and TRBJ1-4 gives the full variable domain: SQTIHQWPATLVQPVGSPLSLECTVEGTSNPNLYWYRQAAGRGLQLLFYSVGIGQISSEVPQNLSASRPQDRQFILSSKKLLLSDSGFYLCAWSVDGFNEKLFFGSGTQLSVL.

This clonotype came up many times. This chain joins TRBV12-3 or TRBV12-4 and TRBJ1-1; D is uncertain. V gave up 7 bases and J gave up 1 base, with 13 bases separating them. The CDR3 extends over 14 amino acids. The DNA for the CDR3 is TGTGCCAGCACCCCCGGGCGGGCGAACACTGAAGCTTTCTTT. Translating gives CASTPGRANTEAFF.

This clonotype has ten or more counts. The CDR3 loop reads CASSVGPGSSYNEQFF. In DNA form, the CDR3 reads TGTGCCAGCAGTGTTGGTCCGGGTAGCTCCTACAATGAGCAGTTCTTC. The chain combines TRBV2 with TRBJ2-1; no clear D. Germline V gene sequence: CDR1 SNHLY, CDR2 FYNNEI. V was trimmed by 4 bases and J by 0 bases, leaving 13 bases between them. The CDR3 consists of 16 residues.

The chain has TRBV29-1 and TRBJ2-7; 10 bases match TRBD2. The CDR3 spans 13 residues. Germline V gives CDR1 SQVTM, CDR2 ANQGSEA. The V and J ends lost 8 bases and 2 bases, in that order; junction bases with no gene match: 6. The CDR3 here is CSQSLAGAYEQYF. CDR3 DNA sequence: TGCAGCCAATCGCTAGCGGGGGCCTACGAGCAGTACTTC.

This clonotype was counted ten times or more. The genes are TRBV5-1 and TRBJ2-7; a possible D gene is TRBD1 (5 bases). V was pared by 0 bases and J by 2 bases, with 9 bases between. The CDR3 is 14 amino acids. CDR1 is SGHRS, CDR2 YFSETQ, per germline. The CDR3 protein is CASSLVRAAYEQYF. In DNA, the CDR3 is TGCGCCAGCAGCTTGGTCAGGGCGGCCTACGAGCAGTACTTC.